This T cell receptor (beta chain) was observed in a study of molecular identifiers for immune sequencing clone quantification. Naive CD8 library inputs spanned roughly 18,000 to 1,000,000 sorted cells and 10%, 30% or 50% RNA. TCRdb called the PCR reads again in MiXCR, with one record for every CDR3 protein. Among some 320,000 distinct CDR3 sequences listed, roughly a quarter were seen once. The CDR3 is 18 residues long. Looked up from germline, CDR1 is MNHEY and CDR2 is SVGEGT. V dropped 6 bases and J dropped 2 bases, with 26 bases sitting between them. The rearrangement joins TRBV6-2 or TRBV6-3 to TRBJ2-7; weak D call: TRBD2 (5 bases). This TCR derives from a human donor in good health. Some libraries in this study had Jurkat cell RNA spiked in. The sample taken for sequencing was naive CD8+ T cells from blood, with Jurkat cell RNA spiked in. Subset indicated: FACS-sorted CD8+CD4-CCR7+CD45RA+ naive T cells. CDR3 bases: TGTGCCAGCAGCTCTCACGATACCGCCGGGATCAAAACCTACGAGCAGTACTTC. It specifies CASSSHDTAGIKTYEQYF.